The 32 T cell receptor beta chains listed next were all sequenced from one sample in a study of T cell clonality in common variable immunodeficiency (dated by TCRdb to between 2014 and 2016). The method was the immunoSEQ multiplex PCR assay. The clones in this table, taken by TCRdb from immuneACCESS, are in-frame only. Not every clone is retained; where verified, under half of the shortfall comes from an unresolved V gene, and the cause of the rest is unknown. The table records roughly 58,000 clones for this sample, and not one of them appears only once. The ten most abundant clones make up 0.7% to 0.95% of the sample. Sequenced input: peripheral blood mononuclear cells. All receptors come from a person between 18 and 75 years old in good health.

A few counts support this clone. The sequenced CDR3 bases are TGTGCCAGCGGCCCGACAGGGCGAAATAATGAAAAG. Translation: CASGPTGRNNEK. From start to end, the CDR3 is CASGPTGRNNEKLFF. The J gene is TRBJ2-2, the V gene TRBV2; 7 positions agree with TRBD1. The CDR3 extends 3 residues past the end of the read, so its final part is completed from the germline J gene. CDR3 length: 15 residues. The V gene's germline CDR1 is SNHLY and CDR2 FYNNEI.

In this sample, this clone turned up many times. The read is 3 residues too short to cover the CDR3 end, so that end is filled in from the germline J gene. The chain joins TRBV14 to TRBJ2-1, with 8 bases aligning to TRBD1. The CDR3 is 15 amino acids. CDR1 SGHDN and CDR2 FVKESK come from the germline V gene. V lost 6 bases, J lost 5 bases, and 9 bases stayed unmatched. The part of the CDR3 DNA that was read is TGTGCCAGCAGACCAGACAGGGGAGTAAACAATGAG. Protein sequence: CASRPDRGVNNE. The whole CDR3 region reads CASRPDRGVNNEQFF.

At least ten counts were recorded for this clone. The sequence runs out 3 residues before the end of the CDR3; the remainder is reconstructed from the germline J gene. The gene calls are TRBV5-4 and TRBJ2-7, with TRBD2 matching 9 bases. V was pared by 4 bases and J by 2 bases, with 7 bases of the junction left unmatched. Germline V gene data show CDR1 as SGHNT and CDR2 as YYREEE (reference sequence). The CDR3 covers 15 residues. This CDR3 reads CASSPGVAGAYEQYF. The DNA read from the CDR3 is TGTGCCAGCAGCCCCGGGGTAGCGGGGGCCTACGAG.

With regard to this clone: The read ends 3 residues before the CDR3 terminus; that terminus is restored from the germline J gene. V gene TRBV25-1 combines with J gene TRBJ2-5; D uncertain. Trimming left V 2 bases short and J 5 bases short, with 9 bases between. Germline lookup yields CDR1 MGHDK and CDR2 SYGVNS. This CDR3 is built from 13 residues. The CDR3 sequence is CASSEGLSETQYF. The covered CDR3 bases are TGTGCCAGCAGTGAAGGTCTATCGGAGACC.

To note about this clone: The sequence runs out 3 residues before the end of the CDR3; the remainder is reconstructed from the germline J gene. V and J are TRBV20-1 and TRBJ2-3, with TRBD2 matching over 8 bases. Germline CDR1 DFQATT, CDR2 SNEGSKA (reference sequence). The CDR3 covers 15 residues. CDR3 bases read: TGCAGTGCTAGAGATGGGGCGGGGGGCGGGGAGACG. As protein: CSARDGAGGGET. The whole CDR3 is CSARDGAGGGETQYF.

This clone turned up a few times. A read error may produce the germline difference seen at one junction end. The CDR3 goes on 3 residues after the read ends, and that part is filled in from the germline J gene. The chain is built from TRBV19 and TRBJ1-3, with TRBD1 matching over 7 bases. The CDR3 loop spans 14 amino acids. Germline V gene lookup returns CDR1 LNHDA and CDR2 SQIVND (reference sequence). This CDR3 reads CASIKGARGSTIYF. CDR3 DNA (partial): TGTGCCAGTATTAAGGGGGCGCGTGGAAGCACC.

In its sample, this clone was seen many times. The read ends 3 residues early relative to the CDR3; the germline J gene fills the gap. The chain has TRBV10-3 and TRBJ1-1, with D perhaps matching TRBD1 (5 bases). CDR1 and CDR2 (germline): ENHRY, SYGVKD. V was shortened by 7 bases and J by 1 base, with 7 bases between the two germline ends. This CDR3 comprises 12 residues. The covered CDR3 bases are TGTGCCATCAATAGGGGGAACACTGAA. This sequence encodes CAINRGNTE. The whole CDR3 sequence reads CAINRGNTEAFF.

This clone was recorded many times. The read terminates 3 residues before the CDR3 end, so the remaining end is supplied by the germline J gene. The rearrangement uses TRBV5-1 and TRBJ2-3; a weak D match, TRBD2 (5 bases). This CDR3 has 15 amino acids. Germline V gene data show CDR1 as SGHRS and CDR2 as YFSETQ. The CDR3 loop is CASSLATGLQETQYF. The covered CDR3 bases are TGCGCCAGCAGCTTAGCCACCGGACTGCAAGAGACG.

This clone came up many times. Read data end 3 residues before the CDR3 end; the end is taken from the germline J gene. The chain combines TRBV10-3 with TRBJ2-2, with a tentative D call TRBD1 (5 bases). The V gene's germline CDR1 is ENHRY and CDR2 SYGVKD. The CDR3 covers 13 residues. CDR3 residues: CAISGQGDEKLFF. CDR3 DNA (partial): TGTGCCATCAGTGGGCAAGGGGATGAAAAG.

This clone was recorded many times. CDR3 DNA (partial): TGTGCCAGCAGTGAAGTGGGGCTGAACACTGAA. Translating gives CASSEVGLNTE. The entire CDR3 is CASSEVGLNTEAFF. The chain links TRBV6-1 to TRBJ1-1; weak D call: TRBD1 (5 bases). Sequencing ends 3 residues short of the CDR3 end; the germline J gene provides the rest. Germline-derived CDR1 and CDR2 are MNHNS and SASEGT. Trimming left V 1 base short and J 0 bases short, with 6 bases between. The CDR3 extends over 14 amino acids.

This clone was observed at least ten times. The observed sequence ends 3 residues before the CDR3 terminus, with the missing tail filled in from the germline J gene. The V and J genes are TRBV5-4 and TRBJ2-3; D uncertain. This CDR3 region has 12 residues. The V end was cut by 4 bases, the J end by 4 bases, with 7 bases between. Germline V CDR1 and CDR2: SGHNT, YYREEE (reference sequence). The CDR3 here is CASSLASDTQYF. CDR3 DNA, as far as it was read: TGTGCCAGCAGCCTCGCGTCAGATACG.

This clone was counted ten times or more. The read terminates 3 residues before the CDR3 end, so the remaining end is supplied by the germline J gene. The chain couples TRBV20-1 to TRBJ2-1, with TRBD2 matching 9 bases. V shed 6 bases, J shed 4 bases, and the junction held 7 bases outside the gene matches. Germline V gene data show CDR1 as DFQATT and CDR2 as SNEGSKA (reference sequence). This CDR3 contains 14 residues. The covered CDR3 bases are TGCAGTGCCAGGGGGACTAGCAGATACAATGAG. The encoded protein is CSARGTSRYNE. The entire CDR3 sequence reads CSARGTSRYNEQFF.

In this sample, this clone turned up many times. The read finishes 3 residues shy of the CDR3 end, and the germline J gene is used to complete it. The chain is built from TRBV5-1 and TRBJ1-2, with D possibly TRBD1 on 6 matching bases. V lost 0 bases and J 2 bases, leaving 8 bases between the germline ends. Germline V gives CDR1 SGHRS, CDR2 YFSETQ. The CDR3 contains 14 residues. The CDR3 here is CASSLGQGNYGYTF. The covered CDR3 bases are TGCGCCAGCAGCTTGGGCCAGGGGAACTATGGC. Using reference TRBV5-1 and TRBJ1-2 for the parts outside the CDR3, the full variable domain is KAGVTQTPRYLIKTRGQQVTLSCSPISGHRSVSWYQQTPGQGLQFLFEYFSETQRNKGNFPGRFSGRQFSNSRSEMNVSTLELGDSALYLCASSLGQGNYGYTFGSGTRLTVV.

The sequenced part of the CDR3 DNA is TGTGCCAGCAGCGGGACAGTAAGCACAGATACC. It yields the protein CASSGTVSTDT. The whole CDR3 sequence is CASSGTVSTDTYTF. V and J are TRBV7-9 and TRBJ1-2, with TRBD1 matching over 7 bases. The CDR3 is cut off 3 residues early in the read; its end comes from the germline J gene. The CDR3 has 14 residues. The germline V gene encodes CDR1 SEHNR and CDR2 FQNEAQ (reference sequence).

At least ten counts were recorded for this clone. The read ends 3 residues shy of where the CDR3 ends; the end is completed using the germline J gene. The chain couples TRBV10-3 to TRBJ1-2; D possibly corresponds to TRBD1 (5 bases). From germline, CDR1 is ENHRY and CDR2 SYGVKD. CDR3 size: 12 residues. CDR3 protein: CAISQDSLGYTF. The sequenced part of the CDR3 DNA is TGTGCCATCAGTCAAGACAGCCTGGGC.

This clone was recorded many times. The read halts 3 residues ahead of the CDR3 end, with the missing end drawn from the germline J gene. The chain joins TRBV15 to TRBJ1-5; 7 bases map to TRBD1. Germline values: CDR1 LNHNV, CDR2 YYDKDF (reference sequence). This CDR3 has 13 amino acids. The sequenced CDR3 bases are TGTGCCACCAGCAGAGATCAGGGGGTACCC. It is translated as CATSRDQGVP. Given in full, the CDR3 is CATSRDQGVPQHF.

There are many counts of this clone. The read stops 3 residues short of the end of the CDR3; the missing end is completed from the germline J gene. The rearrangement joins TRBV29-1 to TRBJ1-5, with TRBD1 matching 9 bases. The CDR3 runs to 13 residues. The germline CDR1 and CDR2 sequences are SQVTM and ANQGSEA. Trimming took 7 bases from V and 6 from J; bases not matched to a gene: 7. Partial CDR3 DNA: TGCAGCGCGGCACAGGGGGCTGGTCAGCCC. This translates into CSAAQGAGQP. The whole CDR3 protein is CSAAQGAGQPQHF.

Regarding this clone: The read is 3 residues too short to cover the CDR3 end, so that end is filled in from the germline J gene. The chain uses TRBV13 and TRBJ1-6; no clear D. Germline CDR1 is PRHDT and CDR2 is FYEKMQ (reference sequence). V lost 1 base to trimming and J lost 12 bases, with 7 bases between them. The CDR3 covers 12 residues. The sequenced part of the CDR3 DNA is TGTGCCAGCAGCTTAGAAGCCGGACCC. Protein sequence: CASSLEAGP. The whole CDR3 protein is CASSLEAGPLHF. Full variable domain (rest looked up from reference TRBV13 and TRBJ1-6): AAGVIQSPRHLIKEKRETATLKCYPIPRHDTVYWYQQGPGQDPQFLISFYEKMQSDKGSIPDRFSAQQFSDYHSELNMSSLELGDSALYFCASSLEAGPLHFGNGTRLTVT.

This clone was seen a handful of times. The sequenced fragment ends 3 residues before the CDR3 boundary, so the rest is inferred from the germline J gene. The chain employs TRBV20-1 and TRBJ2-3; 7 bases map to TRBD2. The CDR3 contains 14 residues. The germline CDR1 and CDR2 sequences are DFQATT and SNEGSKA (reference sequence). The CDR3 reads CSARYGTMKETQYF. Partial CDR3 DNA: TGCAGTGCTAGATACGGGACTATGAAAGAGACG.

Only a few counts were recorded for this clone. Read sequence stops 3 residues before the CDR3 end, and the germline J gene provides the missing end. V gene TRBV5-1 combines with J gene TRBJ1-1, with 7 bases fitting TRBD1. V shed 4 bases, J shed 6 bases, and the junction held 9 bases outside the gene matches. This CDR3 has 14 amino acids. The germline CDR1 and CDR2 sequences are SGHRS and YFSETQ. The CDR3 protein is CASSPEGARAEAFF. The DNA read from the CDR3 is TGCGCCAGCAGCCCCGAGGGGGCGAGGGCTGAA.

At least ten counts were recorded for this clone. The CDR3 end falls 3 residues outside the read, so it is completed with the germline J gene. The chain recombines TRBV24-1 with TRBJ2-3; TRBD1 matches 9 bases. The CDR3 spans 16 residues. Trimming took 6 bases from V and 3 from J; bases not matched to a gene: 9. The V gene's germline CDR1 is KGHDR and CDR2 SFDVKD. CDR3 DNA, as far as it was read: TGTGCCACCAGTCCTCCGGGACAGGGAGGAACAGATACG. Translating it yields CATSPPGQGGTDT. The whole CDR3 sequence reads CATSPPGQGGTDTQYF.

This clone was counted between two and nine times. The CDR3 goes on 3 residues after the read ends, and that part is filled in from the germline J gene. This rearrangement joins TRBV19 to TRBJ1-1; 8 bases map to TRBD1. The CDR3 totals 13 residues. The germline gives CDR1 LNHDA, CDR2 SQIVND (reference sequence). The trim removed 3 bases at V and 3 bases at J, leaving 0 bases unmatched. CDR3 bases read: TGTGCCAGTAGTATGGACAGGGACACTGAA. Protein: CASSMDRDTE. The full CDR3 reads CASSMDRDTEAFF.

This clone was recorded a few times. The observed sequence ends 3 residues before the CDR3 terminus, with the missing tail filled in from the germline J gene. The chain is built from TRBV19 and TRBJ1-2; no clear D. The germline V gene encodes CDR1 LNHDA and CDR2 SQIVND (reference sequence). The CDR3 loop spans 11 amino acids. This CDR3 is CASSISSDYTF. The sequenced part of the CDR3 DNA is TGTGCCAGTAGTATATCAAGCGAC.

This clone was found many times. The observed sequence ends 3 residues before the CDR3 terminus, with the missing tail filled in from the germline J gene. The chain couples TRBV10-3 to TRBJ1-3; D not resolved. This CDR3 spans 18 amino acids. The V end was cut by 2 bases, the J end by 1 base, with 18 bases between. Germline V gene data show CDR1 as ENHRY and CDR2 as SYGVKD. The part of the CDR3 DNA that was read is TGTGCCATCAGTGAGGGGCGGACTAGGAGAGCGTCTGGAAACACC. Translation gives CAISEGRTRRASGNT. The full CDR3 is CAISEGRTRRASGNTIYF.

Concerning this clone: The DNA ends 3 residues before the CDR3 does, and the rest of the CDR3 is filled in from the germline J gene. The chain couples TRBV7-2 to TRBJ1-2; D is possibly TRBD1 (5 bases). There are 14 residues in the CDR3. Germline V lookup: CDR1 SGHTA, CDR2 FQGNSA. The CDR3 bases that were read are TGTGCCAGCAGCTTGGAACAGAGGGGAGATACC. Translated, it gives CASSLEQRGDT. The whole CDR3 sequence is CASSLEQRGDTYTF.

This clone was detected many times. The sequenced fragment ends 3 residues before the CDR3 boundary, so the rest is inferred from the germline J gene. This chain links TRBV5-1 with TRBJ2-3; D is tentatively TRBD1 or TRBD2 (5 bases each). CDR3 size: 13 residues. Trimming pared 1 base from V and 4 bases from J, leaving 7 bases between. CDR1 and CDR2 (germline): SGHRS, YFSETQ. The CDR3 here is CASSLRGADTQYF. The CDR3 bases that were read are TGCGCCAGCAGCTTGAGGGGAGCAGATACG.

This clone was seen many times. The CDR3 is cut off 3 residues early in the read; its end comes from the germline J gene. The chain couples TRBV5-4 to TRBJ1-2, with D perhaps matching TRBD1 (6 bases). Germline V gene lookup returns CDR1 SGHNT and CDR2 YYREEE (reference sequence). The CDR3 spans 14 residues. Partial CDR3 DNA: TGTGCCAGCAGCCTTGCGAACAGGGCATGGGAC. Translating gives CASSLANRAWD. From start to end, the CDR3 is CASSLANRAWDYTF.

This clone showed up many times. The DNA ends 3 residues before the CDR3 does, and the rest of the CDR3 is filled in from the germline J gene. The chain has TRBV5-5 and TRBJ1-6; D is unresolved. Trimming took off 6 bases at V and 7 bases at J, with 14 bases between the two ends. The CDR3 is made up of 14 amino acids. Germline CDR1 is SGHKS and CDR2 is YYEKEE (reference sequence). The sequenced part of the CDR3 DNA is TGTGCCAGCACCACCCTGACTAGGAATTCACCC. This gives the protein CASTTLTRNSP. The CDR3 in full is CASTTLTRNSPLHF. Variable domain in full (rest from reference TRBV5-5 and TRBJ1-6): DAGVTQSPTHLIKTRGQQVTLRCSPISGHKSVSWYQQVLGQGPQFIFQYYEKEERGRGNFPDRFSARQFPNYSSELNVNALLLGDSALYLCASTTLTRNSPLHFGNGTRLTVT.

This clone was observed at least ten times. Read sequence stops 3 residues before the CDR3 end, and the germline J gene provides the missing end. V is TRBV20-1 and J is TRBJ2-3, with D tentatively TRBD1 (5 bases). CDR3 length: 13 residues. Germline CDR1 is DFQATT and CDR2 is SNEGSKA (reference sequence). CDR3 amino acids: CSAMDKPQETQYF. The DNA read from the CDR3 is TGCAGTGCTATGGACAAGCCCCAAGAGACG.

This clone has a count of ten or more. Compared with germline, one end of the junction differs, possibly owing to a read error. The covered CDR3 bases are TGCGCCAGCAGTCTAAAAGCGACAGCCGACTATGGC. Translation: CASSLKATADYG. The whole CDR3 protein reads CASSLKATADYGYTF. The J gene is TRBJ1-2, the V gene TRBV4-2, with D tentatively TRBD1 (5 bases). From the germline J gene comes the end of the CDR3, since the read stops 3 residues before it. Germline V CDR1 and CDR2: LGHNA, YNFKEQ. This CDR3 has 15 residues.

This clone occurred a few times. From the germline J gene comes the end of the CDR3, since the read stops 3 residues before it. The chain has TRBV19 and TRBJ1-2, with D tentatively TRBD1 (6 bases). Germline V CDR1 and CDR2: LNHDA, SQIVND (reference sequence). The CDR3 consists of 13 residues. Here the CDR3 reads CASSVGQTYDYTF. The sequenced part of the CDR3 DNA is TGTGCCAGTAGTGTCGGACAGACCTACGAC.

The table lists this clone with many counts. The read halts 3 residues ahead of the CDR3 end, with the missing end drawn from the germline J gene. The J gene is TRBJ1-2, the V gene TRBV10-1; perhaps TRBD1 as D (5 bases). Germline lookup yields CDR1 WNHNN and CDR2 SYGVQD (reference sequence). The CDR3 extends over 20 amino acids. V was pared by 3 bases and J by 6 bases, with 32 bases between. The CDR3 bases that were read are TGCGCCAGCAGTGAATCAAGGGAGAGGGGTCGGATTACCTGGTATGATGGC. Its translation is CASSESRERGRITWYDG. The whole CDR3 protein reads CASSESRERGRITWYDGYTF.